This entry describes one T cell receptor beta chain. What antigen it recognizes has not been identified. Per-base qualities were not stored, and no clone one base away is much larger. The library was built by means of 5' RACE. A second PCR of roughly 6 to 12 cycles was run with a J-beta primer mix and a sample-barcoded 5' primer. A template-switch 5' adaptor carrying 12 random nucleotides introduced a unique molecular identifier onto each TCR beta cDNA molecule. At least 2.5 million CDR3-containing paired-end reads were obtained from each sample. First-strand cDNA synthesis was performed from all RNA using the Mint cDNA synthesis kit, with priming by a TRBC-specific oligonucleotide. Following uracil-DNA glycosylase treatment, all cDNA underwent a first 18-cycle PCR with the universal primers M1SS and BC2_uni_R. For the original study's pipeline: Each sample was normalized by randomly selecting 1 million high-quality reads, each carrying a distinct molecular identifier. Reads sharing molecular identifiers were discarded rather than binned into consensus sequences. MiTCR, set to a Q25 quality threshold and the strictest error-elimination algorithm, was used for CDR3 identification, clonotype clustering and error correction. A nonparametric unseen species model using Euler transformation provided a lower-bound estimate of total TCR beta diversity. TCRdb applied fastp at Q25 and MiXCR to the public reads, then kept only in-frame beta chains. Every distinct CDR3 protein forms one entry, paired with its most common genes and DNA. The V and J calls follow TCRdb's processing rather than the paper's. In this sample the table shows 1.5 million to 2 million distinct CDR3 sequences, about two fifths of which occur a single time. The ten most abundant clones make up 23% of the sample.

The CDR3, from cysteine to phenylalanine, totals 17 residues. CDR3 DNA is the only sequence kept; it has 51 bases, read in frame from the first base. The germline V gene yields SGHRS for CDR1 and YFSETQ for CDR2. Trimming takes 6 bases off V and 1 base off J; junction bases not matched to a gene: 12. This specimen comes from a study of blood T cells in healthy people across ages (dated by TCRdb to the mid-2010s). Study-level background: In model experiments, roughly one uniquely barcoded TCR beta cDNA molecule per two T cells was captured by template switching. Donors were grouped into four age groups: young (average approximately 15 years), middle-aged (under 40), aged (around 60) and long-lived (approximately 81). Two additional independent replicas of 1 million unique cDNA reads from the same blood draw were analyzed for two donors (one aged 18 to 30 and one aged 80 or older). Using deep sequencing normalized with unique cDNA molecular identifiers, the study measured how TCR beta repertoire diversity changes with age. To avoid experimental bias, donors of different ages were spread randomly across the sequencing lanes.

The donors were about 40 Caucasian individuals from Russia, aged roughly 6 to 90 years, who were systemically healthy. Approximately 9 milliliters of peripheral blood were collected from each donor into EDTA-treated Vacutainer tubes. Ficoll-Paque density-gradient centrifugation was used to isolate PBMCs, with at least 6.5 million obtained per sample. Trizol reagent was used to extract total RNA from PBMCs, with at least 6 micrograms per sample. For every donor, an aliquot of PBMCs went through flow cytometry to measure the percentages of naive CD45RAhigh/CD27high T cells. What the authors observed across the whole study: The CMV infection status of donors was not known, potentially confounding age-related changes in expanded clonotypes. A strong correlation was found between observed TCR beta diversity and the percentage of naive T cells measured by flow cytometry. Total diversity estimates from one million sequenced T cells were considered lower bounds and underestimates. Compared with the aged group, the long-lived group had more naive CD4+ T cells, fewer expanded clones and increased TCR diversity, a pattern suggesting age selection. Because profiling used bulk unsorted PBMCs, naive and antigen-experienced compartments could not be compared conclusively. As age increased, observed TCR beta diversity per million T cells dropped in a roughly linear way, and a significant reduction was already evident by age around 41.

This TCR was recovered from a human donor in good health. Sequencing input: blood. The V and J genes are TRBV5-1 and TRBJ2-7; 11 bases in the junction line up with TRBD2. In nucleotides, the sequence is TGCGCCAGCAACCCTTGGGCTAGCGGGGGGCAGTCCTACGAGCAGTACTTC. This gives the protein CASNPWASGGQSYEQYF.